A selection of T cell receptor beta chains follows, all from one sample in a study of blood T cell repertoires in COVID-19. TCRdb keeps only in-frame clones here, not all; method: immunoSEQ multiplex PCR. The sample shows almost 200,000 clones, 86% of them seen only once. Sequenced material: peripheral blood. The receptors shown here come from a woman in her 70s with acute or convalescent COVID-19. The CDR3 runs from the conserved cysteine through the conserved F or W. The D gene is left open where the match is weak. Size tells how often a clone was seen (once, few, many) or the class of an expanded clone, and some rows leave it out.

>NA|TRBJ1-1|TRBV10-3|TRBD1
CAIRLTGQGAQTEAFF
TGTGCCATCAGACTTACGGGACAGGGGGCGCAGACTGAAGCTTTCTTT
>NA|TRBJ1-1|TRBV7-9|NA
CAILTGDEAFF
TGTGCCATCCTAACCGGGGATGAAGCTTTCTTT
>NA|TRBJ1-4|TRBV6-6|NA
CASSFGEKLFF
TGTGCCAGCAGTTTCGGTGAAAAACTGTTTTTT
>NA|TRBJ2-2|TRBV5-1|TRBD1
CASRGTANTGELFF
TGCGCCAGCAGAGGGACAGCGAACACCGGGGAGCTGTTTTTT
>NA|TRBJ1-3|TRBV28|NA
CASRGWSSRGNTIYF
TGTGCCAGCAGGGGCTGGTCTTCCCGGGGAAACACCATATATTTT
>NA|TRBJ2-1|TRBV7-9|TRBD2
CASSHTRASGMGEQFF
TGTGCCAGCAGCCACACCCGTGCTAGCGGGATGGGGGAGCAGTTCTTC
>NA|TRBJ1-3|TRBV6-7|TRBD1
CASKDRAGNTIYF
TGTGCCAGCAAAGACAGGGCAGGAAACACCATATATTTT
>NA|TRBJ1-1|TRBV19|TRBD1
CASRQGGWNTEAFF
TGTGCCAGTCGACAGGGGGGGTGGAACACTGAAGCTTTCTTT
>NA|TRBJ1-1|TRBV6-5|NA
CASRPPGSTEAFF
TGTGCCAGCAGACCTCCCGGGTCCACTGAAGCTTTCTTT
>NA|TRBJ2-7|TRBV15|NA
CATSGDSYEQYF
TGTGCCACCAGCGGCGACAGCTACGAGCAGTACTTC
>NA|TRBJ2-7|TRBV29-1|TRBD1
CSVGQGGAYEQYF
TGCAGCGTTGGACAGGGGGGCGCCTACGAGCAGTACTTC
>NA|TRBJ2-3|TRBV5-1|NA
CASSSPGVRGTDTQYF
TGCGCCAGCAGCTCCCCGGGGGTGAGGGGCACAGATACGCAGTATTTT
>once|TRBJ1-6|TRBV5-4|NA
CASSPRGSLSSPLHF
TGTGCCAGCAGCCCCAGGGGCAGCTTGAGTTCACCCCTCCACTTT
>NA|TRBJ1-2|TRBV6-1|NA
CAGGRDGGAGYTF
TGTGCCGGTGGAAGGGATGGAGGAGCTGGCTACACCTTC
>NA|TRBJ2-7|TRBV5-1|NA
CASSLASSEVNEQYF
TGCGCCAGCAGCTTGGCTTCTAGCGAAGTTAACGAGCAGTACTTC
>few|TRBJ2-7|TRBV5-1|TRBD2
CASSPGGSMTPYEQYF
TGCGCCAGCAGCCCGGGGGGTTCTATGACCCCCTACGAGCAGTACTTC
>NA|TRBJ1-1|TRBV9|NA
CASSERGTGNTEAFF
TGTGCCAGCAGCGAGAGGGGGACGGGAAACACTGAAGCTTTCTTT
>few|TRBJ1-1|TRBV6-4|NA
CASSRGMNTEAFF
TGTGCCAGCAGTAGGGGGATGAACACTGAAGCTTTCTTT
>NA|TRBJ2-5|TRBV19|NA
CASSIDLGTAQETQYF
TGTGCCAGTAGTATAGATCTCGGGACTGCGCAAGAGACCCAGTACTTC
>NA|TRBJ2-2|TRBV28|NA
CASSRETRGTGELFF
TGTGCCAGCAGTAGGGAGACCCGAGGCACCGGGGAGCTGTTTTTT
>NA|TRBJ2-1|TRBV6-5|TRBD2
CASSRLASYNEQFF
TGTGCCAGCAGTCGACTAGCTTCCTACAATGAGCAGTTCTTC
>NA|TRBJ1-6|TRBV27|NA
CASRDRFLGYSPLHF
TGTGCCAGCCGCGACAGGTTCCTAGGGTATTCACCCCTCCACTTT
>NA|TRBJ2-2|TRBV11-3|TRBD2
CASSLEGTSIGELFF
TGTGCCAGCAGCTTAGAGGGGACTAGCATCGGGGAGCTGTTTTTT
>NA|TRBJ2-7|TRBV5-1|TRBD2
CASSPGLAGASEQYF
TGCGCCAGCAGCCCCGGACTAGCGGGAGCCTCCGAGCAGTACTTC